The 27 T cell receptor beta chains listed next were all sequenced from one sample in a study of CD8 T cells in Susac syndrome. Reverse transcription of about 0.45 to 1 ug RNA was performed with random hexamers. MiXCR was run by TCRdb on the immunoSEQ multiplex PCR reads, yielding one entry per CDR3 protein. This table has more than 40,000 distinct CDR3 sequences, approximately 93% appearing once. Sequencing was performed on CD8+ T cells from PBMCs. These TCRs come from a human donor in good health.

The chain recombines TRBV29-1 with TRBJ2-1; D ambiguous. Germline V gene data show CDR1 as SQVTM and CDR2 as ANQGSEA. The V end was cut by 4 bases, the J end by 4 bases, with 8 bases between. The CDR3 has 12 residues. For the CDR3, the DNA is TGCAGCGTTGTGCCGGATTACAATGAGCAGTTCTTC. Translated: CSVVPDYNEQFF.

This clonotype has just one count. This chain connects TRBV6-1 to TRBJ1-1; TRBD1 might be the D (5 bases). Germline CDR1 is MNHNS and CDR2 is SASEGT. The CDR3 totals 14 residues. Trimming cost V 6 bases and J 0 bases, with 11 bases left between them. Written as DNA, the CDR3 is TGTGCCAGCAGCTCCCGGGACTTGAACACTGAAGCTTTCTTT. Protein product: CASSSRDLNTEAFF.

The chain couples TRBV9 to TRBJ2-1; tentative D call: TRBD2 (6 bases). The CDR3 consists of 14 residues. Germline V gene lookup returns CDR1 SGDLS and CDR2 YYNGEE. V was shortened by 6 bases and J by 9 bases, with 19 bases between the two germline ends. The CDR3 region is CASTPLGTEGEQFF. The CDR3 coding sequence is TGTGCCAGCACTCCACTAGGGACTGAGGGTGAGCAGTTCTTC.

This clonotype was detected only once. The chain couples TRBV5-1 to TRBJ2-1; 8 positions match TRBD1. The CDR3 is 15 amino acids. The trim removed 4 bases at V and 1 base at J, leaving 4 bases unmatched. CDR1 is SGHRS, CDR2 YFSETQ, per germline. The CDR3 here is CASSNRDRSYNEQFF. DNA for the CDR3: TGCGCCAGCAGCAACCGGGACAGGTCCTACAATGAGCAGTTCTTC.

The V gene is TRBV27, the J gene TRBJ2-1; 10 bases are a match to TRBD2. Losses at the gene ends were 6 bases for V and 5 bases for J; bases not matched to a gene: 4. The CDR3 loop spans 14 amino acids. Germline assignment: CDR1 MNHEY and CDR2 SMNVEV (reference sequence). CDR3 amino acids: CASRPLAGNNEQFF. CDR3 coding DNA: TGTGCCAGCAGACCACTAGCGGGGAACAATGAGCAGTTCTTC.

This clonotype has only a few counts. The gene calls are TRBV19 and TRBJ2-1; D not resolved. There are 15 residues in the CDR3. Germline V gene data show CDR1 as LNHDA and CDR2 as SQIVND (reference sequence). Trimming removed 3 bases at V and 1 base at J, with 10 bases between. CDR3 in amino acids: CASSMWGASYNEQFF. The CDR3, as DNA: TGTGCCAGTAGTATGTGGGGTGCATCCTACAATGAGCAGTTCTTC. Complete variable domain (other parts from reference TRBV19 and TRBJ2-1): DGGITQSPKYLFRKEGQNVTLSCEQNLNHDAMYWYRQDPGQGLRLIYYSQIVNDFQKGDIAEGYSVSREKKESFPLTVTSAQKNPTAFYLCASSMWGASYNEQFFGPGTRLTVL.

CDR3 sequence reads: CASSLGRARPYEQYF. The CDR3 DNA sequence: TGTGCCAGCAGCTTAGGCAGGGCCCGACCTTACGAGCAGTACTTC. V is TRBV13 and J is TRBJ2-7; the D gene is possibly TRBD1 (5 bases). V was shortened by 0 bases and J by 4 bases, with 13 bases between the two germline ends. The CDR3 has 15 amino acids. Per the germline V gene, CDR1 is PRHDT and CDR2 is FYEKMQ (reference sequence).

Here the CDR3 reads CASSLGPDYGYTF. The CDR3, as DNA: TGTGCCAGCAGCCTGGGTCCCGACTATGGCTACACCTTC. This sequence joins TRBV7-9 and TRBJ1-2; D gene uncertain. Germline CDR1 SEHNR, CDR2 FQNEAQ (reference sequence). CDR3 length: 13 amino acids. V was clipped by 5 bases and J by 3 bases, with 10 bases between them. Based on the CDR3 plus reference TRBV7-9 and TRBJ1-2, the full variable domain is DTGVSQNPRHKITKRGQNVTFRCDPISEHNRLYWYRQTLGQGPEFLTYFQNEAQLEKSRLLSDRFSAERPKGSFSTLEIQRTEQGDSAMYLCASSLGPDYGYTFGSGTRLTVV.

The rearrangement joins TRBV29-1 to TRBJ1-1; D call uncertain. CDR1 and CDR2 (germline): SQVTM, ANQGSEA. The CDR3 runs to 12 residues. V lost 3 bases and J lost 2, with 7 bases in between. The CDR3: CSVDLGNTEAFF. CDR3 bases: TGCAGCGTTGACTTGGGAAACACTGAAGCTTTCTTT.

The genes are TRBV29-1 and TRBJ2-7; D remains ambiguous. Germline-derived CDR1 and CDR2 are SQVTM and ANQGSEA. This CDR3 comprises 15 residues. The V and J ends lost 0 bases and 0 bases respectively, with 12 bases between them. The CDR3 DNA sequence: TGCAGCGTTGAAGAAGGGCAGGCTAGCTCCTACGAGCAGTACTTC. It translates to CSVEEGQASSYEQYF.

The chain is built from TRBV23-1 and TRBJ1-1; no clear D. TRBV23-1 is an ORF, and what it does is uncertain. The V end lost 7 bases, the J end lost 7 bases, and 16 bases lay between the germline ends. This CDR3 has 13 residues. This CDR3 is CASTPLLRGEAFF. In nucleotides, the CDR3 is TGCGCCAGCACCCCCCTGTTGCGAGGTGAAGCTTTCTTT.

The CDR3 DNA reads TGTGCCAGCAGCTCCGGACAGGCTCGCTATGGCTACACCTTC. This translates into CASSSGQARYGYTF. This chain links TRBV2 with TRBJ1-2, with TRBD1 matching over 7 bases. Germline V CDR1 and CDR2: SNHLY, FYNNEI. The CDR3 consists of 14 residues. V gave up 6 bases and J gave up 4 bases; unmatched junction bases: 8.

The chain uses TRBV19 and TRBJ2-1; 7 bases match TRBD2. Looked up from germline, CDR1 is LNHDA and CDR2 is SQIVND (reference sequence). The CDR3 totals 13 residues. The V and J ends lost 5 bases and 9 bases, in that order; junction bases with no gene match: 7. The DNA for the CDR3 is TGTGCCAGTAGTCCCCGAGGGAGGGGTGAGCAGTTCTTC. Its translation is CASSPRGRGEQFF.

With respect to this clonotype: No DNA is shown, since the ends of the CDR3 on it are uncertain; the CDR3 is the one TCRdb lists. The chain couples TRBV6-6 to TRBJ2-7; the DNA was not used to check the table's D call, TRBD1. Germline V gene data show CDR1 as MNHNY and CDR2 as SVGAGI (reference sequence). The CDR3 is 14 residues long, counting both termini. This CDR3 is CASSSSTGEYEQYF.

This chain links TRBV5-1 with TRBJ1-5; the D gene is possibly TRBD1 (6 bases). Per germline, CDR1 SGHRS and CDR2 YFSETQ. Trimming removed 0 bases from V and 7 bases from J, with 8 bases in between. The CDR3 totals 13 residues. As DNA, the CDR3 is TGCGCCAGCAGCTTGGGGACAGAACAGCCCCAGCATTTT. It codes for CASSLGTEQPQHF.

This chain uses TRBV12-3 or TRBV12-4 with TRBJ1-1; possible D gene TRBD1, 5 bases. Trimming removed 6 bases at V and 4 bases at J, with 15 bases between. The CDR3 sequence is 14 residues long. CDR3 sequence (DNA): TGTGCCAGCAGGGAAGGGGTGATGGGCACTGAAGCTTTCTTT. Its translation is CASREGVMGTEAFF.

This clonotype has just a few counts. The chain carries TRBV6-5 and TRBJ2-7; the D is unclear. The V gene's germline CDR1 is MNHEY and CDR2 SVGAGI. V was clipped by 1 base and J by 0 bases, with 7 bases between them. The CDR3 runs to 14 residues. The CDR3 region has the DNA TGTGCCAGCAGTTACTTCGGCCCCTCCTACGAGCAGTACTTC. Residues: CASSYFGPSYEQYF.

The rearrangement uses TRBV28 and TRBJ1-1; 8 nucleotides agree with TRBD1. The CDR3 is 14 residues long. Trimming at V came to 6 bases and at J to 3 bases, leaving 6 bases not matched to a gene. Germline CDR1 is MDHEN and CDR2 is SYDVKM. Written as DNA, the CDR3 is TGTGCCAGCAGCCTCAGGGGGCGGCACACTGAAGCTTTCTTT. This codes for CASSLRGRHTEAFF.

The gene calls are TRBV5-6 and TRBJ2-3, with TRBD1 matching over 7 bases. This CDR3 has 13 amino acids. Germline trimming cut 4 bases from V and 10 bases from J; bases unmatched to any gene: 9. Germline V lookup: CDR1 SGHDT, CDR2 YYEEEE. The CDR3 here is CASSLGTGVSQYF. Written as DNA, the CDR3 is TGTGCCAGCAGCCTGGGCACAGGGGTTTCGCAGTATTTT.

CDR3 in DNA: TGTGCCAGTGCTAGCGGGTTAGCCTACAATGAGCAGTTCTTC. It yields the protein CASASGLAYNEQFF. This chain joins TRBV19 and TRBJ2-1; 8 nucleotides line up with TRBD2. CDR1 and CDR2 (germline): LNHDA, SQIVND (reference sequence). The length of the CDR3 is 14 residues. Losses at the gene ends were 8 bases for V and 2 bases for J; bases not matched to a gene: 5.

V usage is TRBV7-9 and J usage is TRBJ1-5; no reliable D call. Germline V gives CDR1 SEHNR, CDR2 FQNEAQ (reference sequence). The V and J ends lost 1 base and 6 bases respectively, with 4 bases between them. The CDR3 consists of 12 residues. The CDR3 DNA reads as TGTGCCAGCAGCTTAGACCTTCAGCCCCAGCATTTT. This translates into CASSLDLQPQHF.

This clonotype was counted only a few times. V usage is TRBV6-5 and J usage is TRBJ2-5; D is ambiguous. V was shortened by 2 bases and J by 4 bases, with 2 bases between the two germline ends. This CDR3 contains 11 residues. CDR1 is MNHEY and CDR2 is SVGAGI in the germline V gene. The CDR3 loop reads CASSYGETQYF. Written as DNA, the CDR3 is TGTGCCAGCAGTTACGGAGAGACCCAGTACTTC.

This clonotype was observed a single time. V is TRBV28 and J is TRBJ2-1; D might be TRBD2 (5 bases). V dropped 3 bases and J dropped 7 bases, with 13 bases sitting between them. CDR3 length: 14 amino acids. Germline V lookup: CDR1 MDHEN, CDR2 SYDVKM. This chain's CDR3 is CASSFLAPSNEQFF. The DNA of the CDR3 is TGTGCCAGCAGTTTTCTAGCCCCGAGTAATGAGCAGTTCTTC.

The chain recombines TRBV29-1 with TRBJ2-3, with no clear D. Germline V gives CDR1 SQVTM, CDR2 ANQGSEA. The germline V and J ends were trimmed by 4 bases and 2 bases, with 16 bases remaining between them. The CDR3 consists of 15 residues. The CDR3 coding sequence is TGCAGCGTTGTTCATCGCAGGCCCTTCACAGATACGCAGTATTTT. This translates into CSVVHRRPFTDTQYF.

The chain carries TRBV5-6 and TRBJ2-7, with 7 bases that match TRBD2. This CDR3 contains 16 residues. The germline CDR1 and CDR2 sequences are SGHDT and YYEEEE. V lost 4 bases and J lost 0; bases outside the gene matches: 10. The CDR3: CASSLWEASGSYEQYF. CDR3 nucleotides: TGTGCCAGCAGCCTCTGGGAGGCTAGCGGCTCCTACGAGCAGTACTTC.

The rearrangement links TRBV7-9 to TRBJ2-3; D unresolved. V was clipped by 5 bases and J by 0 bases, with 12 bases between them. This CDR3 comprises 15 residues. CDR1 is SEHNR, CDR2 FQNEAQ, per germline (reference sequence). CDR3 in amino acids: CASSMTKSSTDTQYF. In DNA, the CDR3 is TGTGCCAGCAGCATGACCAAATCTAGCACAGATACGCAGTATTTT.

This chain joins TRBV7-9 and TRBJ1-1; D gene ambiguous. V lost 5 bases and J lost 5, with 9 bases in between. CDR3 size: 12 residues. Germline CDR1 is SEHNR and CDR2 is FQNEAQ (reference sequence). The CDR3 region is CASSPSRTEAFF. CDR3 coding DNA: TGTGCCAGCAGCCCTTCTAGGACTGAAGCTTTCTTT.